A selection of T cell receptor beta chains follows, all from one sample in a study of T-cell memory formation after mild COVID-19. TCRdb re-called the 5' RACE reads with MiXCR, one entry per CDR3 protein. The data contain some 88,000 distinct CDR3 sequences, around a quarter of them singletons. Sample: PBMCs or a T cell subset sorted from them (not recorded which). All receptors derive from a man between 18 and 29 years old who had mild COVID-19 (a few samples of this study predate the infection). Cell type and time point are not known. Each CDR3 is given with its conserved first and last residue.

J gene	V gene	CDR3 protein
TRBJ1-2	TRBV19	CASTEYAGYGYTF
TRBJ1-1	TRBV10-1	CASSPSDESEAFF
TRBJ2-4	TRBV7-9	CASSPPVAFRDFQYF
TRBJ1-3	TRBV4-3	CASSQDLWLGNTIYF
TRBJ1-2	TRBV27	CASSLSGGIGYDGYTF
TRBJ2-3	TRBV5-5	CASSEQGTDTQYF
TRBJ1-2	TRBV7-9	CASRGGPPYGYTF
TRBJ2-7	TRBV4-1	CASSQEVRGGSSYEQYF
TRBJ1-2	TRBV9	CASSGGWADPGYTF
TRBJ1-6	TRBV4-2	CASSQGRDRGRIYNSPLHF
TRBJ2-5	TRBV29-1	CSVEDREVEETQYF
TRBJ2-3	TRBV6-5	CASSWTAQAATSTQYF
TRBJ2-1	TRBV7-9	CANGLLSYNEQFF
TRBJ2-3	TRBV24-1	CATSDAGGPVTDTQYF
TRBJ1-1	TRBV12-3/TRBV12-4	CASSPSRGLNTEAFF
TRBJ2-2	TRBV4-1	CASSQGPPGLANTGELFF
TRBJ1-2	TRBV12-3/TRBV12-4	CASSWGGGYTF
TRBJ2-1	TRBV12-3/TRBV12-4	CASSLGLDPEQFF
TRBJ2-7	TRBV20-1	CSAGTSGSYEQYF
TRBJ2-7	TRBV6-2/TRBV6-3	CASSYDAGSSYEQYF
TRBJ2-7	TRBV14	CASSQDWTVYEQYF
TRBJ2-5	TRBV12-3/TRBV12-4	CASSRTGGAETQYF
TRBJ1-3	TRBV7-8	CASSSDRALENTIYF
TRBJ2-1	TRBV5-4	CASSFDTSGSEQFF
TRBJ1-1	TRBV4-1	CASSQAAGTGTEAFF
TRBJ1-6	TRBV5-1	CASTPGQHTINSPLHF
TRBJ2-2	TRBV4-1	CASRSVGGPNGELFF
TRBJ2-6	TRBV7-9	CASSPRQGYFSGANVLTF
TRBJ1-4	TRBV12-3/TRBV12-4	CASSPTGGEKLFF
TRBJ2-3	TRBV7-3	CASSPRGSIGPDTQYF
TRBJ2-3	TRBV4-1	CASSPYDSPTDTQYF
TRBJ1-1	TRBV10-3	CAIRLQGAGTEAFF
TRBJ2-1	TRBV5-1	CASSLDQVQTYNEQFF
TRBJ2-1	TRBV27	CASSWGRYNEQFF
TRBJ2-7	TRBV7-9	CASSYPRSYEQYF
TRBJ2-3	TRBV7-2	CASSFTSGEADTQYF
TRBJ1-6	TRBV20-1	CSAWTGAESSPLHF
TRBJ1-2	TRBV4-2	CASSQDAGQKDGYTF
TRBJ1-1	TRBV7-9	CASSFGQGSDTEAFF
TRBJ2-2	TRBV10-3	CAISESQQGTGELFF
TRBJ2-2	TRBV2	CASSIAPEDAANTGELFF
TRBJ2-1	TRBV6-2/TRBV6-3	CASTLGNEQFF
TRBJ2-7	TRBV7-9	CASRVLYEQYF
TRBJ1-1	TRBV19	CASSMGSTEAFF
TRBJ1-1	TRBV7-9	CASSLTGWDEAFF
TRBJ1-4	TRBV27	CASSWASYGKLFF
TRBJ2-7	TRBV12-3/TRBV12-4	CASSLGGTVEQYF
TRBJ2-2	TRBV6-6	CASSYPSGGNTGELFF
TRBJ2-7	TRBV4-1	CASSPLANYEQYF
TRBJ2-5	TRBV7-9	CASSLGLDGTQYF
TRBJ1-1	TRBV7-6	CASSPVGAGNTEAFF
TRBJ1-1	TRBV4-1	CASSQDPSGTEAFF
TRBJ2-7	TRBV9	CASSGTPRISYEQYF
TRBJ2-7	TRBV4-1	CASSQDWGDEQYF
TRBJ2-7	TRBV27	CASGGKGIIGEQYF
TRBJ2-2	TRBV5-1	CASTPRGGNTGELFF
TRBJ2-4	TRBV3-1	CASSQVLRGENIQYF
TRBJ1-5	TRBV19	CASSIDRGNQPQHF
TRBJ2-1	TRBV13	CASSLVGGRDEQFF
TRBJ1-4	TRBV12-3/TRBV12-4	CASSLTPGQGAEKLFF